This T cell receptor beta chain was captured by sequencing in a study of cytomegalovirus exposure and HLA in healthy donors. This clone has a single count. Primers: 60 Vbeta forward and 13 Jbeta reverse. Using immunoSEQ multiplex PCR, the repertoire was profiled, and TCRdb retains in-frame clones only, with some absent. The sample has 100,000 to 150,000 clones, about 82% seen once; the top ten hold just under 2%. Germline V lookup: CDR1 SGHRS, CDR2 YFSETQ. Trimming removed 0 bases from V and 0 bases from J; junction bases left unmatched: 3. The CDR3 is made up of 16 amino acids. The sample taken for sequencing was PBMCs. This chain connects TRBV5-1 to TRBJ2-4; 7 nucleotides agree with TRBD1. This TCR was sampled from a man aged 50 to 60 in good health and CMV-seronegative. The CDR3 nucleotides are TGCGCCAGCAGCTTGGGAGACAGGGTAGCCAAAAACATTCAGTACTTC. Protein sequence: CASSLGDRVAKNIQYF.